Below are 13 T cell receptor beta chains sequenced from a single sample in a study of OX40 agonist ivuxolimab in advanced cancers. Only in-frame clones appear in the TCRdb table, and some are missing; sequencing was by immunoSEQ multiplex PCR. The data contain 65,000 to 85,000 clones, 75% to 90% of them singletons. Sequencing was performed on CD4+ or CD8+ T cells sorted from blood, taken in a trial of the OX40 agonist ivuxolimab. The receptor source for this set is an adult with an advanced solid tumor such as melanoma, head and neck, liver or kidney cancer.

The rearrangement links TRBV5-6 to TRBJ1-2; D is unclear. Trimming removed 2 bases at V and 8 bases at J, with 16 bases between. The CDR3 extends over 14 amino acids. CDR1 and CDR2 (germline): SGHDT, YYEEEE. CDR3: CASSFGGPGAGYTF. Written as DNA, the CDR3 is TGTGCCAGCAGCTTCGGTGGGCCGGGTGCCGGCTACACCTTC.

The chain joins TRBV7-2 to TRBJ2-1; 14 bases match TRBD2. The germline CDR1 and CDR2 sequences are SGHTA and FQGNSA. The CDR3 is made up of 15 amino acids. V was clipped by 5 bases and J by 5 bases; unmatched bases: 2. The CDR3 reads CASSKTSGRDNEQFF. CDR3 nucleotides: TGTGCCAGCAGCAAGACTAGCGGGAGGGACAATGAGCAGTTCTTC.

V gene TRBV18 combines with J gene TRBJ2-1, with D perhaps TRBD2 (6 bases). Germline values: CDR1 KGHSH, CDR2 LQKENI. The CDR3 totals 13 residues. V lost 5 bases, J lost 7 bases, and 12 bases lay in between. This CDR3 is CASSDSGRNEQFF. The CDR3 DNA sequence: TGTGCCAGCTCAGATAGCGGTAGGAATGAGCAGTTCTTC.

This chain joins TRBV28 and TRBJ2-2; 8 bases match TRBD1. Germline V gene lookup returns CDR1 MDHEN and CDR2 SYDVKM. The CDR3 extends over 15 amino acids. V shed 6 bases and J 3 bases; nucleotides not matched to a gene: 6. CDR3 nucleotides: TGTGCCAGCAGGAAACGACAGGGGTACACCGGGGAGCTGTTTTTT. Translated: CASRKRQGYTGELFF.

The rearrangement uses TRBV5-5 and TRBJ2-3; D assignment may be TRBD1 or TRBD2 (6 bases each). V lost 0 bases to trimming and J lost 3 bases, with 14 bases between them. The length of the CDR3 is 16 residues. Germline CDR1 reads SGHKS; CDR2 reads YYEKEE (reference sequence). CDR3 residues: CASSLAEGGPTDTQYF. The CDR3 coding sequence is TGTGCCAGCAGCTTGGCCGAGGGGGGCCCGACAGATACGCAGTATTTT.

This sequence joins TRBV18 and TRBJ2-3; D not certain. The CDR3 runs to 14 residues. V was cut by 0 bases and J by 2 bases, with 6 bases left in between. Germline assignment: CDR1 KGHSH and CDR2 LQKENI. CDR3 nucleotides: TGTGCCAGCTCACCACCAGCAAACACAGATACGCAGTATTTT. Translating gives CASSPPANTDTQYF. The full variable domain, in which reference TRBV18 and TRBJ2-3 provide the parts outside the CDR3, is NAGVMQNPRHLVRRRGQEARLRCSPMKGHSHVYWYRQLPEEGLKFMVYLQKENIIDESGMPKERFSAEFPKEGPSILRIQQVVRGDSAAYFCASSPPANTDTQYFGPGTRLTVL.

The chain joins TRBV7-8 to TRBJ2-7; 7 bases are shared with TRBD1. Losses at the gene ends were 1 base for V and 2 bases for J; bases not matched to a gene: 8. CDR3 length: 16 residues. The V gene's germline CDR1 is SGHVS and CDR2 FQNEAQ. The CDR3 sequence: CASSLVGAGGAYEQYF. In nucleotides, the CDR3 is TGTGCCAGCAGCTTAGTTGGGGCAGGGGGTGCCTACGAGCAGTACTTC. Looking up the rest from reference TRBV7-8 and TRBJ2-7 gives the full variable domain: GAGVSQSPRYKVAKRGQDVALRCDPISGHVSLFWYQQALGQGPEFLTYFQNEAQLDKSGLPSDRFFAERPEGSVSTLKIQRTQQEDSAVYLCASSLVGAGGAYEQYFGPGTRLTVT.

The chain carries TRBV19 and TRBJ2-7; D ambiguous. The CDR3 contains 13 residues. Germline V lookup: CDR1 LNHDA, CDR2 SQIVND (reference sequence). Trimming cost V 5 bases and J 0 bases, with 8 bases left between them. The CDR3 DNA follows: TGTGCCAGTAGTCCAGTTTTCTCCTACGAGCAGTACTTC. Translating gives CASSPVFSYEQYF.

The rearrangement links TRBV7-8 to TRBJ1-2; no definite D call. Deletions cut 5 bases from V and 6 bases from J, with 10 bases between. Looked up from germline, CDR1 is SGHVS and CDR2 is FQNEAQ. CDR3 length: 12 residues. The CDR3 protein is CASSLNRDGYTF. The CDR3 DNA reads TGTGCCAGCAGCCTTAACAGAGATGGCTACACCTTC.

The chain joins TRBV10-1 to TRBJ2-7; D possibly corresponds to TRBD1 (6 bases). Between the trimmed V and J ends, which lost 9 bases and 1 base, there was a span of 19 bases. Germline V gene sequence: CDR1 WNHNN, CDR2 SYGVQD (reference sequence). This CDR3 is built from 15 residues. The CDR3 here is CARGGWQLNSYEQYF. The CDR3, as DNA: TGCGCCAGAGGGGGTTGGCAGCTTAATTCCTACGAGCAGTACTTC.

This rearrangement joins TRBV6-6 to TRBJ1-5; 8 bases fit TRBD1. The CDR3 length is 15 residues. V lost 5 bases, J lost 7 bases, and 10 bases stayed unmatched. Looked up from germline, CDR1 is MNHNY and CDR2 is SVGAGI (reference sequence). CDR3 loop: CASSRTGSGIQPQHF. The CDR3 nucleotides read TGTGCCAGCAGTAGGACAGGGTCGGGAATACAGCCCCAGCATTTT.

The chain combines TRBV30 with TRBJ1-1; D is ambiguous. The V end was cut by 2 bases, the J end by 4 bases, with 11 bases between. Germline V CDR1 and CDR2: GTSNPN, SVGIG (reference sequence). The CDR3 totals 13 residues. The CDR3 nucleotides read TGTGCCTGGAGTTCAGAGGGCTCCACTGAAGCTTTCTTT. As protein: CAWSSEGSTEAFF.

The V gene is TRBV28, the J gene TRBJ1-5; a weak D match, TRBD1 (6 bases). Germline V lookup: CDR1 MDHEN, CDR2 SYDVKM. The length of the CDR3 is 17 residues. V gave up 4 bases and J gave up 0 bases, with 16 bases separating them. The CDR3 coding sequence is TGTGCCAGCAGTTCCCTCCAGGGGAAGTATAGCAATCAGCCCCAGCATTTT. This translates into CASSSLQGKYSNQPQHF.